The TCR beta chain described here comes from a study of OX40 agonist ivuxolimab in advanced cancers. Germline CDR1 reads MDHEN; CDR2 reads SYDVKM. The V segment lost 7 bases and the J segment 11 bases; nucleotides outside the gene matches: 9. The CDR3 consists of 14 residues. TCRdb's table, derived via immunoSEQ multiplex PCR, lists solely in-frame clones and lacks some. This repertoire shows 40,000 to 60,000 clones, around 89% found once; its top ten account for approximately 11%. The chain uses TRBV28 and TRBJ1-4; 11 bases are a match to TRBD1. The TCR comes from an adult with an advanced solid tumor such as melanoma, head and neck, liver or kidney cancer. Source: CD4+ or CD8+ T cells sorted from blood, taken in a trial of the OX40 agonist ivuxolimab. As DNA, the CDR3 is TGTGCCAGCAACTCGGACAGGGGGCAGGGGAAACTGTTTTTT. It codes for CASNSDRGQGKLFF. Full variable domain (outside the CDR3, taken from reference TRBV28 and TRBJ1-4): DVKVTQSSRYLVKRTGEKVFLECVQDMDHENMFWYRQDPGLGLRLIYFSYDVKMKEKGDIPEGYSVSREKKERFSLILESASTNQTSMYLCASNSDRGQGKLFFGSGTQLSVL.